This entry features one T cell receptor (beta chain) sequence. The same CDR3 arises from other DNA sequences in this sample as well. This CDR3 has 15 residues. Germline V lookup: CDR1 SGHNT, CDR2 YENEEA. The J segment lost 0 bases and the V segment lost 1 base, leaving 0 bases of the junction unmatched. Original processing notes: Reference gene primer amplification gave nucleated cell count estimates. Assay: immunoSEQ multiplex PCR; the TCRdb copy retains only in-frame clones and omits some. From that table come the V and J calls and clone size; the DNA was used to work out D and trimming. This sample yields approximately 60,000 clones, of which 70% to 90% are seen a single time; under 15% belongs to the top ten. This entry comes from a study of blood T cell repertoires in COVID-19. The overall study: Both acute and convalescent COVID-19 samples were obtained from the United States, Italy and Spain. T cells, B-cell-depleted T cells, or PBMCs supplied cDNA or gDNA.

The V gene is TRBV11-3, the J gene TRBJ2-1, with 7 nucleotides matching TRBD2. Material: peripheral blood. This receptor was obtained from a man older than 75 with acute or convalescent COVID-19. CDR3 in DNA: TGTGCCAGCAGCTTAGGCGGGGGCTCCTACAATGAGCAGTTCTTC. Amino acids: CASSLGGGSYNEQFF.